This T cell receptor (beta chain) was obtained from a study of blood T cell repertoires in COVID-19 (dated by TCRdb to 2019 to 2021). Study-wide context: Samples covering the acute and convalescent phases of COVID-19 were provided by collaborators in the United States, Italy and Spain. The material from the prospective study consisted of cDNA or gDNA derived from T cells, B-cell-depleted T cells, or PBMCs. Where HLA class I and class II types were available, the types were taken from metadata supplied by the sample provider, not from assay-based typing. The samples were drawn from the first 160 participants of the ongoing ImmuneRACE study and from 1,254 subjects provided by 6 global collaborators. Deeply sampled blood TCRbeta repertoires from subjects exposed to, actively infected with, or recovered from COVID-19 were included in the dataset. A freely available public database, intended as a resource for researchers studying the immune response to SARS-CoV-2, is where the repertoires were released. Nearly every sample came with metadata listing a de-identified subject ID, COVID-19 status, age in years and sex.

The paper's findings and limits, for the study overall: How much clinical and demographic metadata was included differed by source and by participant, and the metadata was provided uncurated.

TCRbeta CDR3 regions were amplified from genomic DNA by means of the immunoSEQ Assay, a bias-controlled multiplex PCR. As for the original processing: The number of nucleated cells in each sample was estimated by amplification of reference gene primers within the assay. To quantify the absolute abundance of each unique TCRbeta CDR3 rearrangement, sequence reads were collapsed and filtered. For each sample, productive Simpson clonality was calculated as the square root of Simpson's diversity index across productive rearrangements. TCRdb took this table from immuneACCESS and kept in-frame rearrangements with V and J called. Such tables lack part of the clones; where checked against another copy, unresolved V genes explain under half of the gap, and the rest is unexplained. V, J and clone size were drawn from that table, and D and trimming were deduced from the DNA. The sample table records about 300,000 clones; less than 85% of these occur just once. Under 2% of the sample belongs to the ten largest clones.

Participants in the prospective study were aged roughly 18 to 90 years, lived in some 24 United States geographic areas, and enrolled through a virtual design. Cohort assignment in the prospective study relied on participant-reported clinical history from a screening survey and a study questionnaire. Exposed participants had been in contact with someone with a PCR-confirmed or clinician-diagnosed COVID-19 case within 2 weeks of study entry. In the prospective study, whole blood, serum and a nasopharyngeal or oropharyngeal swab were collected from each participant by mobile phlebotomists. Additional blood draws and questionnaires over an approximately 2-month period could optionally be provided by prospective study participants. Blood samples from the prospective study were shipped frozen or at room temperature prior to DNA extraction. Notes on this clone: The specificity of this receptor is unknown. No base quality information exists; no much larger clone differs at one position.

CDR1 SGHRS and CDR2 YFSETQ are derived from the germline V gene. The CDR3 spans 15 residues, from the cysteine through the phenylalanine. The kept DNA is CDR3 alone, 45 bases in frame from the first base. Trimming leaves V shorter by 4 bases and J shorter by 7 bases, with the junction holding 11 bases beyond the gene matches. The source of this sequence is a woman in her twenties or thirties who had been exposed to COVID-19. The chain joins TRBV5-1 to TRBJ2-1, and TRBD1 matches 7 of the central bases. Sequenced input: PBMCs or T cells enriched from blood (not recorded which). At the DNA level, the sequence is TGCGCCAGCAGCAGGACCGGGACAGAATATAATGAGCAGTTCTTC. Its protein is CASSRTGTEYNEQFF. The full variable domain, completed from the reference TRBV5-1 and TRBJ2-1 proteins outside the CDR3, reads KAGVTQTPRYLIKTRGQQVTLSCSPISGHRSVSWYQQTPGQGLQFLFEYFSETQRNKGNFPGRFSGRQFSNSRSEMNVSTLELGDSALYLCASSRTGTEYNEQFFGPGTRLTVL.